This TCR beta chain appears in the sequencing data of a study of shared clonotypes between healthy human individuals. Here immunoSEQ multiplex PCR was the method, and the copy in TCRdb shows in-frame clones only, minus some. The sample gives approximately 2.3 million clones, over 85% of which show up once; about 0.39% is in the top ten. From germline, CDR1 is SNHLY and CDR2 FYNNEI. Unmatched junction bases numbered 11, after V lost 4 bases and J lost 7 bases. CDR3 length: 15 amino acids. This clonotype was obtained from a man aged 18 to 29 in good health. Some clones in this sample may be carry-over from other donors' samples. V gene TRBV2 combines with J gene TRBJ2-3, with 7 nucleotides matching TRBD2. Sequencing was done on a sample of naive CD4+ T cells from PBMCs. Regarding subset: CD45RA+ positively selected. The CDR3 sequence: CASSGAGLTPYTQYF. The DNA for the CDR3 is TGTGCCAGCAGTGGAGCGGGACTAACGCCTTATACGCAGTATTTT.